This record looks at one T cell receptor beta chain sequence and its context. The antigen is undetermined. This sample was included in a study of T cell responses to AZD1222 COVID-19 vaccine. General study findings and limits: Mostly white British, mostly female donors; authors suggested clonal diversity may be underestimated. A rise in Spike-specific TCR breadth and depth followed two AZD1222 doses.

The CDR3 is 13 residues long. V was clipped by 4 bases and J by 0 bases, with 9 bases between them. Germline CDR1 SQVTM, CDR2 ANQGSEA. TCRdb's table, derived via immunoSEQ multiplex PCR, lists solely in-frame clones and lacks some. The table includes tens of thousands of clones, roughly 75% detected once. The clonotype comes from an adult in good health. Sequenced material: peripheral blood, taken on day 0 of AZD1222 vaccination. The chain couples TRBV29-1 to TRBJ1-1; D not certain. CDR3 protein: CSVVYSMNTEAFF. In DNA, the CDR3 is TGCAGCGTTGTGTACAGTATGAACACTGAAGCTTTCTTT.